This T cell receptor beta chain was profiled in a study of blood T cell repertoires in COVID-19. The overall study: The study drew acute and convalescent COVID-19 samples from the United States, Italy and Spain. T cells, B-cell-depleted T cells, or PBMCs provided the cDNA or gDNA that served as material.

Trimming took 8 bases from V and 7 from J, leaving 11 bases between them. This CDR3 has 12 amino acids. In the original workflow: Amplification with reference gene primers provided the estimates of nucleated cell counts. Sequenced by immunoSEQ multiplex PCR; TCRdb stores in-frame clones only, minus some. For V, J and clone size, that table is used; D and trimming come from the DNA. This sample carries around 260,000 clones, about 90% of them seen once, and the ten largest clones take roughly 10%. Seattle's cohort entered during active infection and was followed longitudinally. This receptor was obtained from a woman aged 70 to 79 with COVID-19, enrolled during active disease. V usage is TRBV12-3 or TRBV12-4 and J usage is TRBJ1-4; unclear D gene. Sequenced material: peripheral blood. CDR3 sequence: CASCSRGEKLFF. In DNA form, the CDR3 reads TGTGCCAGCTGCTCACGGGGTGAAAAACTGTTTTTT.